Listed below are T cell receptor beta chains from one sample, sequenced in a study of Graves' ophthalmopathy and Graves' hyperthyroidism. Each CDR3 protein is one row after TCRdb ran MiXCR on the multiplex PCR reads. Of a few hundred thousand distinct CDR3 sequences detected, 15% appear once; the ten largest clones hold 5.5% to 8%. Sequencing was performed on peripheral blood. These receptor sequences come from a woman aged 18 to 35 with stable Graves' hyperthyroidism. Each CDR3 is given without its conserved first and last residue. Each record gives: V gene, CDR3 protein.

v_gene: TRBV6-2/TRBV6-3
CDR3aa: ASSYDVGYEQY

v_gene: TRBV7-2
CDR3aa: ASSLTPGGNYGYT

v_gene: TRBV6-1
CDR3aa: ASSEIVGTGFSGANVLT

v_gene: TRBV12-3/TRBV12-4
CDR3aa: ASSRTGQISSNCGYT

v_gene: TRBV6-1
CDR3aa: ASTIRFLNTGELF

v_gene: TRBV19
CDR3aa: ASSIGGAGGETQY

v_gene: TRBV6-2/TRBV6-3
CDR3aa: ASSSGGVLNTEAF

v_gene: TRBV14
CDR3aa: ASSQTRHGYT

v_gene: TRBV30
CDR3aa: AWSVMGETQY

v_gene: TRBV6-1
CDR3aa: ASSEAGRGGRYEQY

v_gene: TRBV12-3/TRBV12-4
CDR3aa: ASSFLRVETQY

v_gene: TRBV7-2
CDR3aa: ASSPNVGSYEQY

v_gene: TRBV20-1
CDR3aa: SATHSVQTYEQY

v_gene: TRBV6-1
CDR3aa: ASSIQGGYT

v_gene: TRBV7-9
CDR3aa: ASSPGGLGETQY

v_gene: TRBV15
CDR3aa: ATSTRGLVTEAF

v_gene: TRBV2
CDR3aa: ASSKRPSRLDTEAF

v_gene: TRBV10-2
CDR3aa: ASSERWGHGYT

v_gene: TRBV27
CDR3aa: ASSSVGTGAHEQY

v_gene: TRBV19
CDR3aa: ASSIPTGNQPQH

v_gene: TRBV5-1
CDR3aa: ASSLGGPTFSYEQY

v_gene: TRBV6-5
CDR3aa: ASSYTGGNYGYT

v_gene: TRBV20-1
CDR3aa: SANRGNYEQY

v_gene: TRBV29-1
CDR3aa: SVAGQGYGYT

v_gene: TRBV10-3
CDR3aa: AISRTGDRNIKY

v_gene: TRBV10-3
CDR3aa: AISEGTVYEQY

v_gene: TRBV19
CDR3aa: ASSIRLWIRGNQPQH

v_gene: TRBV20-1
CDR3aa: SASATENSNQPQH

v_gene: TRBV3-1
CDR3aa: ASSQGYGTERNYGYT

v_gene: TRBV29-1
CDR3aa: SVKDRMNTEAF

v_gene: TRBV6-2/TRBV6-3
CDR3aa: ASVAGPNYGYT

v_gene: TRBV10-2
CDR3aa: ASSLLSDTAEAF

v_gene: TRBV15
CDR3aa: ATSRANLRGEAF

v_gene: TRBV18
CDR3aa: ASSGSPEETQY

v_gene: TRBV12-3/TRBV12-4
CDR3aa: ASRLTGSDTIY

v_gene: TRBV7-6
CDR3aa: ASSFSSGDSGELF

v_gene: TRBV10-1
CDR3aa: ASSEFGTGELF

v_gene: TRBV28
CDR3aa: ASSSMTGGSYNSPLH

v_gene: TRBV12-3/TRBV12-4
CDR3aa: ASSPTTGLNTEAF

v_gene: TRBV11-2
CDR3aa: ASSKTDSLFYSNQPQH